This T cell receptor beta chain was identified in a study of T cells in Graves' hyperthyroidism and ophthalmopathy. Whole-study results and caveats: The model made its ophthalmopathy prediction, and onset followed a median 6.5 months later. Most thyroid clonotypes expanded above 0.001 were also detected in blood.

Germline V gene lookup returns CDR1 DFQATT and CDR2 SNEGSKA (reference sequence). J lost 9 bases, V lost 4 bases, and 17 bases had no gene match. The CDR3 spans 18 residues. RNA transcripts provided the source from which TCR beta CDR3 regions were amplified. A set of HTBI primers served as the primers for a first-round RT-PCR of the TCR CDR3. Each CDR3 protein gets one entry after TCRdb re-called the multiplex PCR reads with MiXCR. The data show about 400,000 distinct CDR3 sequences, 13% to 15% seen once. This clonotype was seen repeatedly, ten times or more. Its antigen is not known. The TCR comes from a woman aged 55 to 70 with Graves' ophthalmopathy. This chain connects TRBV20-1 to TRBJ2-1, with 14 bases aligning to TRBD2. What was sequenced was blood. In nucleotides, the CDR3 is TGCAGTGCTACAAATCGAGGGACTAGCGGGAGTCCGGGCGCTGAGCAGTTCTTC. Its translation: CSATNRGTSGSPGAEQFF.